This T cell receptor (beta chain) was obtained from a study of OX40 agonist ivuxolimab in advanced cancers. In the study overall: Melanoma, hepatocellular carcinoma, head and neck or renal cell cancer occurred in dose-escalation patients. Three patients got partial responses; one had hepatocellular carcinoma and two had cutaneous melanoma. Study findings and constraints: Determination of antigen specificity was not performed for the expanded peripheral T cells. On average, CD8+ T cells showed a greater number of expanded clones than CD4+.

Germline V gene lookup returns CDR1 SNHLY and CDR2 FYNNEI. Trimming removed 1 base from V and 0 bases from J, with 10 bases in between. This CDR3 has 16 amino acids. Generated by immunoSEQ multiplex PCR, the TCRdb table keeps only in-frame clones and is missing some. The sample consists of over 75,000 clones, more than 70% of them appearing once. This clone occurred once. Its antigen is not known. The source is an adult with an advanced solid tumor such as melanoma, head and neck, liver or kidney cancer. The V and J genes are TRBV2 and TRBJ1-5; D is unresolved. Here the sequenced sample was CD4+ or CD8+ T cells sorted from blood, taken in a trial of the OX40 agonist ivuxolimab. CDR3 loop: CASSEGPQNSNQPQHF. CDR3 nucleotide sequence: TGTGCCAGCAGTGAAGGACCTCAAAATAGCAATCAGCCCCAGCATTTT.